Listed here are 26 T cell receptor beta chains from one sample, sequenced in a study of human T cells and chemical hapten exposure. TCRdb re-derived calls from the RACE reads in MiXCR, one entry per CDR3 protein. Here the sample spans around 120,000 distinct CDR3 sequences, about 13% being singletons. Time point specified: patch test 1, 2 weeks after DPC sensitization. Treatment reported: therapeutic diphenylcyclopropenone sensitization with weekly scalp DPC. The sample was whole blood, taken in connection with sensitization to the hapten diphenylcyclopropenone (DPC). These receptors were collected from a man aged 18 to 30 with alopecia areata. Some clones in this sample may be carry-over from other donors' samples.

This clonotype appeared a few times. The chain links TRBV7-8 to TRBJ1-1; D uncertain. From germline, CDR1 is SGHVS and CDR2 FQNEAQ. Trimming removed 5 bases from V and 1 base from J, with 11 bases in between. The CDR3 has 14 amino acids. CDR3 nucleotides: TGTGCCAGCAGCGCACGACGGAAGAACACTGAAGCTTTCTTT. It specifies CASSARRKNTEAFF.

The chain combines TRBV7-3 with TRBJ2-5; either TRBD1 or TRBD2 may supply D (6 bases each). Germline V gene data show CDR1 as SGHTA and CDR2 as FQGTGA. This CDR3 spans 16 amino acids. V dropped 2 bases and J dropped 3 bases, with 16 bases sitting between them. The CDR3 DNA follows: TGTGCCAGCAGCTTAGGTTCGGGGGCAGGAGAAGAGACCCAGTACTTC. It translates to CASSLGSGAGEETQYF.

This clonotype was recorded at least ten times. DNA of the CDR3: TGTGCCAGCAGCCGGGTTAGACAGGGTTCCGTCAACACTGAAGCTTTCTTT. This encodes CASSRVRQGSVNTEAFF. The rearrangement joins TRBV7-8 to TRBJ1-1; 7 bases are a match to TRBD1. This CDR3 has 17 amino acids. V shed 5 bases and J 2 bases; nucleotides not matched to a gene: 14. Looked up from germline, CDR1 is SGHVS and CDR2 is FQNEAQ.

The chain recombines TRBV7-9 with TRBJ1-2; D is ambiguous. This CDR3 spans 13 amino acids. Between the trimmed V and J ends, which lost 3 bases and 4 bases, there was a span of 9 bases. Germline V gene sequence: CDR1 SEHNR, CDR2 FQNEAQ (reference sequence). The CDR3 reads CASSFVAGYGYTF. The CDR3, as DNA: TGTGCCAGCAGCTTCGTAGCAGGCTATGGCTACACCTTC.

This clonotype was seen more than once but under ten times. The chain recombines TRBV25-1 with TRBJ1-5; 7 bases line up with TRBD1. CDR3 length equals 15 residues. The germline V gene has CDR1 MGHDK and CDR2 SYGVNS. V trimming: 4 bases; J trimming: 4 bases; junction bases outside the gene matches: 7. The CDR3 nucleotides are TGTGCCAGCAGTGCGACAGGGAGAGGAAATCAGCCCCAGCATTTT. The encoded protein is CASSATGRGNQPQHF.

The gene calls are TRBV2 and TRBJ2-2; TRBD2 aligns across 11 bases. From germline, CDR1 is SNHLY and CDR2 FYNNEI. The CDR3 is made up of 17 amino acids. Germline trimming cut 1 base from V and 3 bases from J; bases unmatched to any gene: 4. The CDR3, as DNA: TGTGCCAGCAGTGAAGGGGTACTAGCGGGGGACACCGGGGAGCTGTTTTTT. Residues: CASSEGVLAGDTGELFF.

This clonotype was seen at least ten times. The chain is built from TRBV4-3 and TRBJ2-3; a possible D gene is TRBD2 (5 bases). Trimming stripped 0 bases from V and 1 base from J, with 11 bases between. In germline, CDR1 is LGHNA, CDR2 YSLEER. The CDR3 totals 16 residues. The CDR3 reads CASSQDSGGGTDTQYF. The CDR3, as DNA: TGCGCCAGCAGCCAAGACTCAGGAGGAGGCACAGATACGCAGTATTTT.

In its sample, this clonotype was seen a few times. In DNA, the CDR3 is TGTGCCATCAGGGGGAGGGACCGCACAGATACGCAGTATTTT. Its translation is CAIRGRDRTDTQYF. The chain is built from TRBV10-3 and TRBJ2-3, with TRBD2 identical over 7 bases. J gave up 1 base and V 6 bases, and 4 bases lay outside the gene matches. CDR3 length equals 14 residues. Germline values: CDR1 ENHRY, CDR2 SYGVKD.

The chain links TRBV6-2 or TRBV6-3 to TRBJ1-6; a weak D match, TRBD1 (5 bases). Germline V gene lookup returns CDR1 MNHEY and CDR2 SVGEGT. The CDR3 is 15 residues long. Trimming took 2 bases from V and 10 from J, leaving 15 bases between them. CDR3 protein: CASSYASQAGSPLHF. The CDR3 coding sequence is TGTGCCAGCAGTTACGCCTCACAGGCCGGCTCACCCCTCCACTTT.

This clonotype appeared a few times. This chain links TRBV3-1 with TRBJ2-5; D gene unclear. The germline gives CDR1 LGHDT, CDR2 YNNKEL (reference sequence). This CDR3 spans 12 amino acids. V shed 0 bases and J shed 5 bases, with 4 bases lying between them. CDR3 in amino acids: CASSQDRETQYF. Here the CDR3 DNA reads TGTGCCAGCAGCCAAGACCGGGAGACCCAGTACTTC.

This clonotype was detected only a few times. The chain recombines TRBV5-1 with TRBJ2-7; the D gene is possibly TRBD1 (5 bases). V was trimmed by 2 bases and J by 2 bases, leaving 11 bases between them. CDR3 length: 14 residues. Germline V gene sequence: CDR1 SGHRS, CDR2 YFSETQ. The chain's CDR3 is CASSLFTGAYEQYF. The CDR3 bases are TGCGCCAGCAGCTTATTCACAGGAGCCTACGAGCAGTACTTC.

The chain joins TRBV7-2 to TRBJ2-3, with D unresolved. V lost 7 bases and J lost 7, with 15 bases in between. CDR1 is SGHTA and CDR2 is FQGNSA in the germline V gene. CDR3 size: 13 residues. The CDR3: CASTPPSAYTQYF. DNA of the CDR3: TGTGCCAGCACCCCCCCGTCGGCCTATACGCAGTATTTT.

The sample holds a few counts of this clonotype. This chain joins TRBV29-1 and TRBJ1-2; D gene ambiguous. The CDR3 has 15 residues. The V end was cut by 0 bases, the J end by 8 bases, with 19 bases between. Germline CDR1 SQVTM, CDR2 ANQGSEA. In nucleotides, the CDR3 is TGCAGCGTTGAAGATATAATTGGCGTGGGGTCCGGCTACACCTTC. Its translation: CSVEDIIGVGSGYTF.

J is TRBJ2-7 and V is TRBV20-1, with 9 nucleotides matching TRBD2. Germline CDR1 DFQATT, CDR2 SNEGSKA (reference sequence). J was trimmed by 6 bases and V by 1 base; bases with no gene match: 4. The CDR3 spans 13 residues. In nucleotides, the CDR3 is TGCAGTGCTAGAGTTCTAGCGGGGTTCGAGCAGTACGTC. Translation: CSARVLAGFEQYV.

This clonotype occurred a few times. At one end, the junction sequence differs from germline, possibly due to a read error. The rearrangement links TRBV6-2 or TRBV6-3 to TRBJ1-2; TRBD1 is a possible D gene (5 bases). This CDR3 is 13 amino acids long. Germline V gene sequence: CDR1 MNHEY, CDR2 SVGEGT. CDR3 DNA: TGTGCCAGCAGCTACTACCACCCAGACGGACAAACCTTC. As protein: CASSYYHPDGQTF.

This clonotype was seen a handful of times. The chain carries TRBV28 and TRBJ2-7; D might be TRBD2 (6 bases). This CDR3 comprises 12 residues. Trimming pared 2 bases from V and 5 bases from J, leaving 7 bases between. From germline, CDR1 is MDHEN and CDR2 SYDVKM. For the CDR3, the DNA is TGTGCCAGCAGTTTAGCGGGACACGAGCAGTACTTC. Protein sequence: CASSLAGHEQYF.

The sample holds many counts of this clonotype. The rearrangement joins TRBV7-3 to TRBJ1-6, with 8 nucleotides matching TRBD1. CDR1 and CDR2 from the germline V gene are SGHTA and FQGTGA. V lost 4 bases to trimming and J lost 7 bases; unmatched junction nucleotides: 3. CDR3 length equals 14 residues. CDR3 sequence: CASSSGTGNSPLHF. CDR3 in DNA: TGTGCCAGCAGCTCCGGGACAGGAAATTCACCCCTCCACTTT.

The chain couples TRBV9 to TRBJ1-1; no definite D call. This CDR3 region has 13 residues. V was pared by 0 bases and J by 3 bases, with 6 bases between. In germline, CDR1 is SGDLS, CDR2 YYNGEE. CDR3 protein: CASSVVGDTEAFF. CDR3 coding DNA: TGTGCCAGCAGCGTAGTAGGTGACACTGAAGCTTTCTTT.

V and J are TRBV29-1 and TRBJ1-1; D unresolved. The germline V gene encodes CDR1 SQVTM and CDR2 ANQGSEA. This CDR3 has 11 residues. The CDR3 DNA sequence: TGCAGTGCCCTTGGGAACACTGAAGCTTTCTTT. Its protein product is CSALGNTEAFF. Full variable domain (remainder filled in from reference TRBV29-1 and TRBJ1-1): SAVISQKPSRDICQRGTSLTIQCQVDSQVTMMFWYRQQPGQSLTLIATANQGSEATYESGFVIDKFPISRPNLTFSTLTVSNMSPEDSSIYLCSALGNTEAFFGQGTRLTVV.

This clonotype came up a few times. The chain is built from TRBV4-3 and TRBJ1-1; D call uncertain. V lost 0 bases and J lost 4, with 12 bases in between. From germline, CDR1 is LGHNA and CDR2 YSLEER. The CDR3 is 15 residues long. The CDR3 loop is CASSQDRGFATEAFF. The CDR3 DNA is TGCGCCAGCAGCCAAGACCGGGGTTTTGCCACTGAAGCTTTCTTT.

The rearrangement joins TRBV28 to TRBJ2-7; TRBD2 matches at 8 bases. The V gene end was trimmed by 3 bases and the J gene end by 0 bases; junction bases not matched to a gene: 1. From germline, CDR1 is MDHEN and CDR2 SYDVKM. The CDR3 length is 14 residues. CDR3 region: CASSLSGSSYEQYF. The CDR3 nucleotides read TGTGCCAGCAGTTTGAGCGGGAGCTCCTACGAGCAGTACTTC.

This clonotype was found a few times. The rearrangement links TRBV6-2 or TRBV6-3 to TRBJ2-2; 7 nucleotides match TRBD1. The CDR3 is made up of 16 amino acids. The germline CDR1 and CDR2 sequences are MNHEY and SVGEGT. Trimming took 8 bases from V and 1 from J; bases not matched to a gene: 10. The CDR3 DNA reads TGTGCCAGCCTGAATATATGGACAGGGAACACCGGGGAGCTGTTTTTT. Protein: CASLNIWTGNTGELFF.

This clonotype was found many times. The chain couples TRBV29-1 to TRBJ2-1, with TRBD2 matching 7 bases. The CDR3 covers 14 residues. V dropped 4 bases and J dropped 4; count of bases not matched to a gene: 7. Germline V lookup: CDR1 SQVTM, CDR2 ANQGSEA. For the CDR3, the DNA is TGCAGCGTTGTCCGGCGGGGGAGTTACAATGAGCAGTTCTTC. It yields the protein CSVVRRGSYNEQFF.

This clonotype appeared a few times. The chain carries TRBV7-2 and TRBJ1-1; possibly TRBD1 for D (5 bases). Trimming left V 3 bases short and J 1 base short, with 9 bases between. Germline values: CDR1 SGHTA, CDR2 FQGNSA. The CDR3 consists of 14 residues. This chain's CDR3 is CASSFDSRNTEAFF. The CDR3 DNA sequence: TGTGCCAGCAGCTTCGACAGCAGGAACACTGAAGCTTTCTTT.

This clonotype was observed a few times. The J gene is TRBJ1-6, the V gene TRBV20-1; TRBD1 matches at 8 bases. The trim removed 4 bases at V and 7 bases at J, leaving 6 bases unmatched. There are 14 residues in the CDR3. Germline V gives CDR1 DFQATT, CDR2 SNEGSKA (reference sequence). The CDR3 nucleotides read TGCAGTGCTACCGAAACAGGGGGAAATTCACCCCTCCACTTT. The encoded protein is CSATETGGNSPLHF.

Ten or more counts support this clonotype. The chain is built from TRBV18 and TRBJ2-7; D remains ambiguous. Germline CDR1 KGHSH, CDR2 LQKENI. V lost 5 bases and J lost 5, with 13 bases in between. CDR3 size: 13 residues. The CDR3 DNA is TGTGCCAGCTCAAGTGGGGTACAGAACGAGCAGTACTTC. This codes for CASSSGVQNEQYF.